The clone carrying this T cell receptor (beta chain) was observed a single time. Its cognate antigen is unknown. Trimming removed 3 bases from V and 6 bases from J, with 12 bases in between. The CDR3 consists of 14 residues. Germline-derived CDR1 and CDR2 are MNHEY and SMNVEV (reference sequence). Treatment was busulfan-fludarabine conditioning, a marrow graft, and cyclophosphamide on days +3 and +4. Sequenced by immunoSEQ multiplex PCR; TCRdb stores in-frame clones only, minus some. This sample has more than 4,000 clones, with 77% found just once. The source of the sample is a study of T cells after posttransplantation cyclophosphamide. Whole-study findings and limits: TRB clonality was highly associated with recipient CMV seropositivity and reactivation. Skin or GI-infiltrating T cells shared few TRB sequences with blood. Donor CD8+ memory clones often dominated recipient blood repertoires at later times.

The chain carries TRBV27 and TRBJ2-1; D remains unclear. Source: PBMCs, taken about 4 weeks after a stem cell transplant with posttransplant cyclophosphamide. The sequence came from a male patient in his forties or fifties who received an allogeneic stem cell transplant from an unrelated donor, was CMV-positive, and had acute GVHD only. The graft donor may account for some of the T cells. In DNA form, the CDR3 reads TGTGCCAGCAGTTTCGTTCCTCCGGGCAATGAGCAGTTCTTC. Translated: CASSFVPPGNEQFF.